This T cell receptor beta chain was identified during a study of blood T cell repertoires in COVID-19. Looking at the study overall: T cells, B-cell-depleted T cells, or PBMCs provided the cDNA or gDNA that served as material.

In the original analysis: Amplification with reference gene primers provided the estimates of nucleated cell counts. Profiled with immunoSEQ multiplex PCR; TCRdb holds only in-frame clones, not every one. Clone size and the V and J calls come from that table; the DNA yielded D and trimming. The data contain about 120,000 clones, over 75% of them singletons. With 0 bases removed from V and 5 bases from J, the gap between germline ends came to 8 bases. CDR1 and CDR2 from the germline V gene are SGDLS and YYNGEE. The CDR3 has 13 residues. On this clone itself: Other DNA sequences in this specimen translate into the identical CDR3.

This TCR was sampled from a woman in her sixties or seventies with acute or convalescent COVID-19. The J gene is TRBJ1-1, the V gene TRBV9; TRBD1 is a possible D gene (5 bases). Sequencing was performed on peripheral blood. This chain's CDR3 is CASSVDQGTEAFF. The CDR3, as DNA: TGTGCCAGCAGCGTAGACCAGGGAACTGAAGCTTTCTTT.